This T cell receptor (beta chain) was documented in a study of T cell responses to AZD1222 COVID-19 vaccine. Study findings and constraints: Repertoires were sampled only after the peak T cell response. Females made up more of the donors, who were largely white British, and clonal diversity may have come out too low. With two AZD1222 doses given, Spike-specific TCR breadth and depth both rose.

Pooled in the analysis were second doses at about 4 or about 12 weeks. This clone occurred a few times. No antigen is known for it. Libraries were prepared by immunoSEQ multiplex PCR; TCRdb keeps only in-frame clonotypes and omits some of them. The profile shows 90,000 to 120,000 clones, about 93% of them singletons. CDR3 length: 14 amino acids. V was shortened by 8 bases and J by 1 base, with 14 bases between the two germline ends. Germline values: CDR1 SNHLY, CDR2 FYNNEI. J is TRBJ1-1 and V is TRBV2; D remains unclear. The sequence was collected from an adult who received the AZD1222 COVID-19 vaccine. Sequencing was performed on peripheral blood, taken 28 days after the second AZD1222 dose. Written as DNA, the CDR3 is TGTGCCAGCCCTACTCTAGCCAGGAACACTGAAGCTTTCTTT. Its translation is CASPTLARNTEAFF.